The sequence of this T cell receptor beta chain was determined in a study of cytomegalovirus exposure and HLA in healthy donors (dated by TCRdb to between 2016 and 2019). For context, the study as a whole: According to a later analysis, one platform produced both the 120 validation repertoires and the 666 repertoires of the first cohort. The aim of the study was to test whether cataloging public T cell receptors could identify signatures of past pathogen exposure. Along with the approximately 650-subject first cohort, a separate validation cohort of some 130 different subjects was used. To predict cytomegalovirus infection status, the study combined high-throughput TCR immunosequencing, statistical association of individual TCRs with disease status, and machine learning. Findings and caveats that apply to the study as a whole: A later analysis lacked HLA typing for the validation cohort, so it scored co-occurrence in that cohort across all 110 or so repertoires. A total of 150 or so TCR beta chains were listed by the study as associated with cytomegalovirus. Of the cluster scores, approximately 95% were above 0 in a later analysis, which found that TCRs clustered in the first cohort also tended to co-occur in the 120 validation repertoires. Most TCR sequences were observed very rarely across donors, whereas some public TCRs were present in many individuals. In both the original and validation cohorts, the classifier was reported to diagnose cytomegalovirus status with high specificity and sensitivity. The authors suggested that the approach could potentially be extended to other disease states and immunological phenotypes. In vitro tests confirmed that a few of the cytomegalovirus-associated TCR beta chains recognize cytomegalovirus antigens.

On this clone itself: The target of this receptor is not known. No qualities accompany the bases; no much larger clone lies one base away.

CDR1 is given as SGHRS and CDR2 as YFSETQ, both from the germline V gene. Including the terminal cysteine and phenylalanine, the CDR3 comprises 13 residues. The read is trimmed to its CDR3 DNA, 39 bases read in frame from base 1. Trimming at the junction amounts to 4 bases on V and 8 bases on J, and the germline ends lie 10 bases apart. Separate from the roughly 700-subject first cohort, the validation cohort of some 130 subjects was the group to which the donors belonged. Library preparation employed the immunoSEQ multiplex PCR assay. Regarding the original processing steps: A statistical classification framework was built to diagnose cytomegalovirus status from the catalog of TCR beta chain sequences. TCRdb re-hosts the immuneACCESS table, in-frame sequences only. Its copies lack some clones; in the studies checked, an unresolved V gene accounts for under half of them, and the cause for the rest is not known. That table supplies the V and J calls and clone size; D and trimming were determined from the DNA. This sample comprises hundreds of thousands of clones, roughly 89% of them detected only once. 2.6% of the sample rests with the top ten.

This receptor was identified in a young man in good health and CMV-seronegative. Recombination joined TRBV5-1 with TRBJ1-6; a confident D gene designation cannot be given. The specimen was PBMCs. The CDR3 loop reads CASSPDWDSPLHF. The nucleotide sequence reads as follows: TGCGCCAGCAGCCCAGACTGGGATTCACCCCTCCACTTT.